Listed here are 23 T cell receptor beta chains from one sample, sequenced in a study of human T cells and chemical hapten exposure. From whole blood left unfractionated, total RNA was extracted. Attachment of unique molecular identifiers to individual cDNA molecules was performed in the library. TCRdb independently ran MiXCR on the reads; one entry per CDR3 protein. Of around 120,000 distinct CDR3 sequences detected, approximately 9.3% appear once; the ten largest clones hold 1.2% to 1.5%. Material for sequencing was whole blood. Receptor source: a human donor in good health. Some clones in this sample may be carry-over from other donors' samples.

The chain recombines TRBV29-1 with TRBJ2-3; D may match TRBD1 or TRBD2 (5 bases each). Deletions cut 1 base from V and 1 base from J, with 15 bases between. This CDR3 is 16 amino acids long. CDR1 is SQVTM, CDR2 ANQGSEA, per germline. The CDR3 DNA is TGCAGCGTTGAAGGGGAAGAGGGCAGGGGCACAGATACGCAGTATTTT. This translates into CSVEGEEGRGTDTQYF.

Ten or more counts support this clonotype. The chain uses TRBV18 and TRBJ1-2; TRBD1 is a possible D gene (5 bases). Trimming left V 2 bases short and J 4 bases short, with 11 bases between. This CDR3 comprises 14 residues. Germline CDR1 KGHSH, CDR2 LQKENI. As DNA, the CDR3 is TGTGCCAGCTCACCAGCGGACACCAGCTATGGCTACACCTTC. Amino acids: CASSPADTSYGYTF.

This clonotype was observed a handful of times. J is TRBJ2-5 and V is TRBV12-3 or TRBV12-4; possibly TRBD2 for D (6 bases). V was pared by 2 bases and J by 7 bases, with 14 bases between. This CDR3 is 14 amino acids long. CDR3 DNA: TGTGCCAGCAGTTTATGGGAGGTGGATCGGACCCAGTACTTC. Its protein is CASSLWEVDRTQYF.

This clonotype was observed a handful of times. This chain links TRBV4-3 with TRBJ2-7; maybe TRBD2 (5 bases). Germline CDR1 LGHNA, CDR2 YSLEER. CDR3 length equals 13 residues. V was clipped by 0 bases and J by 4 bases, with 7 bases between them. The CDR3 loop reads CASSQEEAYEQYF. The CDR3 DNA follows: TGCGCCAGCAGCCAAGAGGAGGCGTACGAGCAGTACTTC.

This clonotype was recorded a few times. This chain joins TRBV19 and TRBJ2-2, with D possibly being TRBD1 (5 bases). The CDR3 has 15 residues. CDR1 LNHDA and CDR2 SQIVND come from the germline V gene (reference sequence). Trimming shortened V by 5 bases and J by 0 bases, and 10 bases separated the two germline ends. In DNA form, the CDR3 reads TGTGCCAGTAGTCCAACGACAGCGAACACCGGGGAGCTGTTTTTT. Translation: CASSPTTANTGELFF.

This clonotype was detected ten times or more. The V and J genes are TRBV5-1 and TRBJ1-6; TRBD1 agrees at 10 bases. Germline V lookup: CDR1 SGHRS, CDR2 YFSETQ. The CDR3 is 14 amino acids. With 3 bases clipped from V and 10 bases from J, the junction kept 4 bases outside the gene matches. CDR3 in DNA: TGCGCCAGCAGCTCGGACAGGGGGTGGTCACCCCTCCACTTT. Translated: CASSSDRGWSPLHF. The whole variable domain, filled in from reference TRBV5-1 and TRBJ1-6, reads KAGVTQTPRYLIKTRGQQVTLSCSPISGHRSVSWYQQTPGQGLQFLFEYFSETQRNKGNFPGRFSGRQFSNSRSEMNVSTLELGDSALYLCASSSDRGWSPLHFGNGTRLTVT.

The chain uses TRBV6-5 and TRBJ2-1; 7 positions match TRBD1. The CDR3 sequence is 16 residues long. Germline V gene data show CDR1 as MNHEY and CDR2 as SVGAGI. The junction had 12 bases not matched to a gene; V was cut back by 5 bases and J by 5 bases. CDR3 sequence reads: CASSPLTGVFDNEQFF. CDR3 DNA: TGTGCCAGCAGTCCCCTCACAGGGGTCTTCGACAATGAGCAGTTCTTC.

This clonotype has just one count. A much more abundant neighbour one base away suggests this may be a read error. This chain joins TRBV6-4 and TRBJ2-2, with a possible D match to TRBD2 (5 bases). The length of the CDR3 is 16 residues. V lost 0 bases and J 9 bases, leaving 17 bases between the germline ends. CDR1 and CDR2 from the germline V gene are MRHNA and SNTAGT. This chain's CDR3 is CASSDSLSGEYRELFF. CDR3 nucleotide sequence: TGTGCCAGCAGTGACTCTCTTTCCGGGGAGTACAGGGAGCTGTTTTTT.

This clonotype showed up many times. The V and J genes are TRBV29-1 and TRBJ1-5, with TRBD1 matching over 8 bases. This CDR3 is 14 amino acids long. Germline V CDR1 and CDR2: SQVTM, ANQGSEA. V shed 3 bases, J shed 7 bases, and the junction held 8 bases outside the gene matches. The CDR3 spells CSVDRDRGNQPQHF. The CDR3 region has the DNA TGCAGCGTTGACCGAGACAGGGGAAACCAGCCCCAGCATTTT.

This clonotype turned up a few times. The chain joins TRBV12-3 or TRBV12-4 to TRBJ1-1; unclear D gene. Trimming pared 1 base from V and 4 bases from J, leaving 7 bases between. This CDR3 contains 13 residues. DNA for the CDR3: TGTGCCAGCAGTTTAGTGGCACCCACTGAAGCTTTCTTT. Residues: CASSLVAPTEAFF.

In DNA form, the CDR3 reads TGCAGCGCTGGGGGAAACTACGAGCAGTACTTC. Protein product: CSAGGNYEQYF. V gene TRBV29-1 combines with J gene TRBJ2-7; D tentatively fits TRBD1 or TRBD2 (5 bases each). The V end lost 7 bases, the J end lost 3 bases, and 10 bases lay between the germline ends. The germline CDR1 and CDR2 sequences are SQVTM and ANQGSEA. The CDR3 spans 11 residues.

This clonotype was observed many times. The chain links TRBV6-5 to TRBJ1-1, with D hard to call. Trimming took 2 bases from V and 0 from J, leaving 19 bases between them. The CDR3 totals 18 residues. Germline CDR1 is MNHEY and CDR2 is SVGAGI. The CDR3 protein is CASSYGIRGESLNTEAFF. CDR3 in DNA: TGTGCCAGCAGTTACGGGATTCGCGGGGAGTCCTTGAACACTGAAGCTTTCTTT.

This clonotype was seen a few times. This rearrangement joins TRBV15 to TRBJ2-7, with 9 bases fitting TRBD2. This CDR3 has 15 residues. From germline, CDR1 is LNHNV and CDR2 YYDKDF (reference sequence). V gave up 4 bases and J gave up 4 bases; unmatched junction bases: 8. The CDR3 region has the DNA TGTGCCACCAGCACCAGCCAGCTAGCGGGATACGAGCAGTACTTC. This codes for CATSTSQLAGYEQYF.

This clonotype came up many times. V gene TRBV28 combines with J gene TRBJ1-1; weak D call: TRBD1 (5 bases). The CDR3 extends over 15 amino acids. The V gene's germline CDR1 is MDHEN and CDR2 SYDVKM. With 6 bases removed from V and 4 bases from J, the gap between germline ends came to 18 bases. The CDR3 reads CASRGDQGSGTEAFF. In nucleotides, the CDR3 is TGTGCCAGCAGAGGGGATCAAGGGTCTGGCACTGAAGCTTTCTTT.

This clonotype was counted ten times or more. V gene TRBV27 combines with J gene TRBJ2-7; D uncertain. Germline V gene data show CDR1 as MNHEY and CDR2 as SMNVEV (reference sequence). CDR3 size: 13 residues. Trimming shortened V by 4 bases and J by 2 bases, and 9 bases separated the two germline ends. This chain's CDR3 is CASSSGLAYEQYF. CDR3 nucleotide sequence: TGTGCCAGCAGTTCCGGCTTGGCCTACGAGCAGTACTTC.

The rearrangement links TRBV5-1 to TRBJ1-1; D is ambiguous. The V and J ends lost 4 bases and 3 bases respectively, with 4 bases between them. The germline V gene has CDR1 SGHRS and CDR2 YFSETQ. This CDR3 contains 11 residues. CDR3 nucleotide sequence: TGCGCCAGCAGCGTAGACACTGAAGCTTTCTTT. This codes for CASSVDTEAFF.

Turning to this clonotype: A much more abundant neighbour one base away suggests this may be a read error. The chain joins TRBV7-2 to TRBJ1-2; 7 positions agree with TRBD1. Germline V CDR1 and CDR2: SGHTA, FQGNSA. The CDR3 loop spans 15 amino acids. CDR3 bases: TGTGCCAGAAGCTTACGGGACAGTGTCTACTATGGCTACACCTTC. The encoded protein is CARSLRDSVYYGYTF.

The table lists this clonotype with many counts. V gene TRBV11-1 combines with J gene TRBJ2-7; D may be TRBD1 or TRBD2 (5 bases each). This CDR3 is 15 amino acids long. V was shortened by 6 bases and J by 3 bases, with 18 bases between the two germline ends. The V gene's germline CDR1 is SGHAT and CDR2 FQDESV (reference sequence). The CDR3 loop is CASRSAGTVDYEQYF. The CDR3 DNA sequence: TGTGCCAGCAGATCGGCCGGGACGGTAGACTACGAGCAGTACTTC.

The chain links TRBV7-8 to TRBJ2-5, with 7 bases that match TRBD1. J gave up 4 bases and V 1 base, and 3 bases lay outside the gene matches. This CDR3 comprises 14 residues. Germline assignment: CDR1 SGHVS and CDR2 FQNEAQ. The CDR3 here is CASSLGPGGETQYF. CDR3 nucleotide sequence: TGTGCCAGCAGCTTAGGTCCAGGGGGAGAGACCCAGTACTTC.

The J gene is TRBJ2-2, the V gene TRBV29-1; D not resolved. Trimming left V 3 bases short and J 3 bases short, with 8 bases between. This CDR3 comprises 13 residues. Germline loops: CDR1 SQVTM, CDR2 ANQGSEA. DNA of the CDR3: TGCAGCGTTGAGACCGGATACACCGGGGAGCTGTTTTTT. This gives the protein CSVETGYTGELFF.

This clonotype was counted a few times. The rearrangement links TRBV11-2 to TRBJ1-1; D remains ambiguous. This CDR3 region has 15 residues. Trimming shortened V by 2 bases and J by 1 base, and 11 bases separated the two germline ends. Germline V lookup: CDR1 SGHAT, CDR2 FQNNGV. CDR3 DNA sequence: TGTGCCAGCAGCTTAAAGGTTACGGGGAACACTGAAGCTTTCTTT. Its protein is CASSLKVTGNTEAFF.

At least ten counts were recorded for this clonotype. The chain has TRBV19 and TRBJ1-5; D unclear. Trimming took 4 bases from V and 4 from J, leaving 8 bases between them. Per the germline V gene, CDR1 is LNHDA and CDR2 is SQIVND (reference sequence). This CDR3 spans 13 amino acids. CDR3 bases: TGTGCCAGTAGTAACGCAGCGAATCAGCCCCAGCATTTT. It is translated as CASSNAANQPQHF.

In its sample, this clonotype was seen many times. This chain joins TRBV18 and TRBJ1-3; no firm D call. CDR1 KGHSH and CDR2 LQKENI come from the germline V gene. V lost 2 bases to trimming and J lost 0 bases, with 8 bases between them. The CDR3 is made up of 15 amino acids. The CDR3 DNA reads TGTGCCAGCTCACCAACAGAAAGCTCTGGAAACACCATATATTTT. Its protein product is CASSPTESSGNTIYF.